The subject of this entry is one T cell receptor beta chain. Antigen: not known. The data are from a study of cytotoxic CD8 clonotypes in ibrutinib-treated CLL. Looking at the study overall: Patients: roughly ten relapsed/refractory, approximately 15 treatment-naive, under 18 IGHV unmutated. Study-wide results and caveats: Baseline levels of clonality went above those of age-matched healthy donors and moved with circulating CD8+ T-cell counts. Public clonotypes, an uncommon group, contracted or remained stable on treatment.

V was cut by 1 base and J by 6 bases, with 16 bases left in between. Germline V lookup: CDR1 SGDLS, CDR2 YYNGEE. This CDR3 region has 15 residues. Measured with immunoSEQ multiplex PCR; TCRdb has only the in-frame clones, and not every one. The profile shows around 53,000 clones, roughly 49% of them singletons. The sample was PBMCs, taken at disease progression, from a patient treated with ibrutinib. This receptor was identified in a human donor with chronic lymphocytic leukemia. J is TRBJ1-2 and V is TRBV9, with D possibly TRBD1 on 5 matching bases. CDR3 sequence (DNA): TGTGCCAGCAGCGTACAAGTATCAGGGAGGAATGGCTACACCTTC. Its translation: CASSVQVSGRNGYTF.